The 12 T cell receptor beta chains below were found in one sample sequenced in a study of OX40 agonist ivuxolimab in advanced cancers. Here immunoSEQ multiplex PCR was the method, and the copy in TCRdb shows in-frame clones only, minus some. The sample records tens of thousands of clones, roughly 90% being singletons. Specimen: CD4+ or CD8+ T cells sorted from blood, collected in a trial of the OX40 agonist ivuxolimab. The receptors stem from an adult with an advanced solid tumor such as melanoma, head and neck, liver or kidney cancer.

The chain employs TRBV19 and TRBJ1-1; D is undetermined. Germline values: CDR1 LNHDA, CDR2 SQIVND (reference sequence). This CDR3 comprises 13 residues. V lost 7 bases and J lost 0, with 9 bases in between. DNA of the CDR3: TGTGCCAGTACCCAAACAGTGAACACTGAAGCTTTCTTT. Translation gives CASTQTVNTEAFF.

The chain joins TRBV19 to TRBJ1-1; D is undetermined. There are 14 residues in the CDR3. V was clipped by 6 bases and J by 1 base, with 12 bases between them. CDR1 LNHDA and CDR2 SQIVND come from the germline V gene (reference sequence). CDR3 bases: TGTGCCAGTAGCTTTGATCCCCGGAACACTGAAGCTTTCTTT. Translation: CASSFDPRNTEAFF.

The chain has TRBV28 and TRBJ1-5, with 7 bases fitting TRBD1. V dropped 2 bases and J dropped 5; count of bases not matched to a gene: 6. Germline-derived CDR1 and CDR2 are MDHEN and SYDVKM. The CDR3 has 15 residues. This chain's CDR3 is CASSLDRARDQPQHF. In DNA, the CDR3 is TGTGCCAGCAGTTTAGACAGGGCACGCGATCAGCCCCAGCATTTT.

This sequence joins TRBV4-2 and TRBJ1-5; TRBD1 matches 8 bases. The length of the CDR3 is 16 residues. The V gene's germline CDR1 is LGHNA and CDR2 YNFKEQ. V shed 1 base and J 7 bases; nucleotides not matched to a gene: 9. In nucleotides, the CDR3 is TGTGCCAGCAGCCAAGGTCCGGACAGGGCTGACCAGCCCCAGCATTTT. It codes for CASSQGPDRADQPQHF.

V gene TRBV7-3 combines with J gene TRBJ2-1, with D maybe TRBD2 (5 bases). The CDR3 length is 14 residues. V was clipped by 5 bases and J by 8 bases, with 16 bases between them. Germline assignment: CDR1 SGHTA and CDR2 FQGTGA. The CDR3 region is CASSPQPLAYEQFF. The CDR3 coding sequence is TGTGCCAGCAGCCCCCAACCTCTAGCATATGAGCAGTTCTTC.

The chain links TRBV28 to TRBJ1-2; TRBD1 is a possible D gene (6 bases). CDR1 MDHEN and CDR2 SYDVKM come from the germline V gene. The CDR3 sequence is 14 residues long. V shed 6 bases and J shed 7 bases, with 18 bases lying between them. The CDR3 DNA reads TGTGCCAGCAGACCCATGAACAGGGAGGGTGGCTACACCTTC. This encodes CASRPMNREGGYTF.

The table lists this clone with a count of one. The V and J genes are TRBV30 and TRBJ1-5, with TRBD1 as a possible D gene (5 bases). Trimming stripped 1 base from V and 3 bases from J, with 13 bases between. This CDR3 comprises 15 residues. Germline V CDR1 and CDR2: GTSNPN, SVGIG (reference sequence). The CDR3, as DNA: TGTGCCTGGAGTGCACTAGGGGAGGCCAATCAGCCCCAGCATTTT. Translation: CAWSALGEANQPQHF.

This chain joins TRBV19 and TRBJ1-6; 9 bases align to TRBD1. CDR1 and CDR2 (germline): LNHDA, SQIVND (reference sequence). Unmatched junction bases numbered 4, after V lost 6 bases and J lost 7 bases. This CDR3 contains 14 residues. This CDR3 reads CASRSGTGNSPLHF. CDR3 sequence (DNA): TGTGCCAGTAGGTCCGGGACAGGGAATTCACCCCTCCACTTT.

This clone was recorded only once. CDR3 DNA: TGTGCCAGCAGCTCCCGGGACGGGACAGATACGCAGTATTTT. It specifies CASSSRDGTDTQYF. The chain has TRBV11-3 and TRBJ2-3; TRBD1 or TRBD2 may be the D gene (5 bases each). The CDR3 is 14 amino acids. Germline CDR1 and CDR2: SGHNT and YENEEA. V lost 4 bases and J lost 3, with 11 bases in between.

The rearrangement links TRBV9 to TRBJ2-1, with TRBD2 matching 11 bases. Trimming at V came to 3 bases and at J to 7 bases, leaving 9 bases not matched to a gene. The CDR3 is 16 residues long. Germline CDR1 is SGDLS and CDR2 is YYNGEE. The CDR3 nucleotides are TGTGCCAGCAGCGCCCAACTAGCGGGAGTTGGAAATGAGCAGTTCTTC. This gives the protein CASSAQLAGVGNEQFF. The complete variable domain, with remaining parts taken from reference TRBV9 and TRBJ2-1, reads DSGVTQTPKHLITATGQRVTLRCSPRSGDLSVYWYQQSLDQGLQFLIQYYNGEERAKGNILERFSAQQFPDLHSELNLSSLELGDSALYFCASSAQLAGVGNEQFFGPGTRLTVL.

The rearrangement uses TRBV9 and TRBJ1-3; D is possibly TRBD1 (5 bases). Trimming pared 0 bases from V and 1 base from J, leaving 8 bases between. The germline V gene encodes CDR1 SGDLS and CDR2 YYNGEE. CDR3 length: 15 amino acids. The CDR3 nucleotides read TGTGCCAGCAGCGTAGTGGGGGATTCTGGAAACACCATATATTTT. Residues: CASSVVGDSGNTIYF.

This clone was recorded only once. This rearrangement joins TRBV30 to TRBJ2-7, with D possibly called TRBD1 or TRBD2 (6 bases each). Germline loops: CDR1 GTSNPN, CDR2 SVGIG (reference sequence). The V end was cut by 3 bases, the J end by 6 bases, with 18 bases between. CDR3 length equals 14 residues. Here the CDR3 DNA reads TGTGCCTGGAGGGCACCGGGGGCGCTAGGCGAGCAGTACTTC. Translated: CAWRAPGALGEQYF.